The present T cell receptor (beta chain) was sequenced within a study of CXCR3-negative and CXCR3-positive naive CD8 T cells (dated by TCRdb to the late 2010s). For the study in its entirety: About 150 million TRB reads were obtained in total, roughly 1.5 +/- 0.3 million reads per library. Diversity and physicochemical repertoire analyses were performed on about 12 donors pooled from two independent experiments. The TRBV-TRBJ cluster analysis covered naive subsets from 5 donors and memory cells from 3 donors. The full study reports these points: Compared with CXCR3-negative naive cells, CXCR3-positive naive cells had TRB CDR3s with higher hydrophobicity (lower Kidera factor 4), lower energy, and higher strength and volume indices. Because surface CD5, which is linked to self-reactivity in mice, was comparable between the naive subsets, TCR interaction strength was also inferred from the physicochemical properties of TRB CDR3s. CXCR3 expression partially decreased after cryopreservation, so most assays used freshly isolated PBMCs. Both naive subsets had comparably high repertoire diversity, while memory CD8+ T cells had much lower repertoire diversity. Naive CXCR3-negative and CXCR3-positive cells from the same donor showed similar TRBV-TRBJ usage, whereas memory cells showed distinct patterns.

For every CD8+ T cell subset, around 300,000 cells were flow-sorted straight into RLT lysis buffer, and each subset was sorted in triplicate. To keep memory contaminants out, a stringent definition of naive CD8+ T cells was applied: CD45RO-CCR7+CD27+CD95-. Peripheral blood mononuclear cells were isolated from buffy coats by standard density gradient centrifugation. A FACSAria III was used to flow-sort naive CD8+ T cells into CXCR3-negative and CXCR3-positive populations. An RNeasy Mini Kit was used to extract total RNA from the sorted cells. A remark on this clonotype: There is no known antigen for this receptor.

The instrument given in TCRdb is NextSeq 550. The Human TCR Profiling Kit (MiLaboratory) was used to make UMI-labeled 5' RACE TRB cDNA libraries. cDNA synthesis used the entire amount of extracted RNA, and PCR amplification then used the entire amount of cDNA produced. The libraries were made side by side, with each library going through the same number of PCR cycles. The paper's processing steps were these. About 53,000 +/- 9,400 unique UMI-labeled TRB cDNA molecules per library were extracted with MIGEC and MiXCR, with at least two reads per UMI required. An average of approximately 40,000 +/- 10,000 functional in-frame TRB CDR3 nucleotide clonotypes without stop codons was found per library. After downsampling to 5000 UMI-labeled TRB molecules per sample, diversity metrics, including normalized Shannon-Wiener and Chao1, were computed in VDJtools. Clonotype-size-weighted physicochemical properties of the central five CDR3 residues (interaction energy, strength, volume and Kidera factor 4) were computed in VDJtools. TCRdb reprocessed the reads and lists each CDR3 protein sequence as a single entry, with no DNA. TCRdb assigned the V and J calls; the authors' analysis was not used. The sample table includes about 41,000 distinct CDR3 sequences. The top ten hold 1.5% to 2% of the sample.

CDR1 is given as MNHEY and CDR2 as SVGAGI, both from the germline V gene. Spanning cysteine to phenylalanine, the CDR3 consists of 16 amino acids. No DNA sequence is on record. The sample taken for sequencing was naive CXCR3- CD8+ T cells from blood. The meaning of the sample's cell subset or site label: CD45RO-CCR7+CD27+CD95- naive CD8+ T cells lacking CXCR3 (TNR3-). The rearranged segments are TRBV6-5 and TRBJ2-1; TCRdb selects TRBD2, and the lack of DNA leaves this call unchecked. The clonotype comes from a human donor in good health. Some clones in this sample may be carry-over from other donors' samples. The CDR3 here reads CASSYGGTRASNEQFF.